This entry lists 10 T cell receptor beta chains sequenced from one sample in a study of T cell responses to AZD1222 COVID-19 vaccine. Sequencing was performed with immunoSEQ multiplex PCR; in TCRdb, only in-frame clones are kept and a portion is missing. The table shows fewer than 30,000 clones, with about 88% occurring only once. This specimen was peripheral blood, taken 28 days after the second AZD1222 dose. Receptors were obtained from an adult who received the AZD1222 COVID-19 vaccine.

This clone was seen once. The V call is TRBV7-3, the J call TRBJ2-2; no firm D call. Trimming took 2 bases from V and 5 from J, leaving 15 bases between them. The CDR3 extends over 16 amino acids. In germline, CDR1 is SGHTA, CDR2 FQGTGA. In nucleotides, the CDR3 is TGTGCCAGCAGCTTAGGAATAGCCCAAGAGACCGGGGAGCTGTTTTTT. Its translation is CASSLGIAQETGELFF.

The rearrangement uses TRBV5-1 and TRBJ2-1, with 10 bases fitting TRBD2. V shed 4 bases, J shed 9 bases, and the junction held 10 bases outside the gene matches. This CDR3 comprises 15 residues. Germline loops: CDR1 SGHRS, CDR2 YFSETQ. The CDR3 protein is CASSPGTSVSGEQFF. As DNA, the CDR3 is TGCGCCAGCAGCCCAGGGACTAGCGTTTCGGGTGAGCAGTTCTTC.

V gene TRBV5-4 combines with J gene TRBJ2-7; 8 nucleotides align to TRBD2. With V trimmed by 4 bases and J by 2 bases, 5 bases remained unmatched. The CDR3 runs 14 residues. Germline V gene data show CDR1 as SGHNT and CDR2 as YYREEE (reference sequence). This chain's CDR3 is CASSPGTSPYEQYF. In nucleotides, the CDR3 is TGTGCCAGCAGCCCCGGGACTAGTCCCTACGAGCAGTACTTC.

The chain recombines TRBV18 with TRBJ2-7, with D perhaps TRBD1 or TRBD2 (5 bases each). Germline-derived CDR1 and CDR2 are KGHSH and LQKENI. The CDR3 has 14 amino acids. Trimming took off 3 bases at V and 4 bases at J, with 13 bases between the two ends. DNA for the CDR3: TGTGCCAGCTCACCGAGGGGCGCGGATTACGAGCAGTACTTC. It codes for CASSPRGADYEQYF.

The chain employs TRBV25-1 and TRBJ1-1, with unresolved D. The V gene lost 3 bases and the J gene lost 1 base, with 6 bases spanning the gap. This CDR3 has 13 residues. CDR1 is MGHDK, CDR2 SYGVNS, per germline. The CDR3 loop reads CASSDQANTEAFF. The DNA of the CDR3 is TGTGCCAGCAGTGATCAGGCGAACACTGAAGCTTTCTTT.

V is TRBV7-3 and J is TRBJ1-2; 8 positions match TRBD1. V shed 5 bases and J 8 bases; nucleotides not matched to a gene: 7. Looked up from germline, CDR1 is SGHTA and CDR2 is FQGTGA. The CDR3 length is 13 residues. CDR3 sequence reads: CASSQTGGYGYTF. Written as DNA, the CDR3 is TGTGCCAGCAGCCAAACAGGGGGTTACGGCTACACCTTC.

This clone was counted a few times. The chain joins TRBV6-4 to TRBJ1-1; TRBD1 matches at 9 bases. Germline CDR1 reads MRHNA; CDR2 reads SNTAGT. The CDR3 totals 15 residues. V was clipped by 4 bases and J by 4 bases; unmatched bases: 7. The CDR3 sequence is CASSAQGQGGTEAFF. The CDR3, as DNA: TGTGCCAGCAGTGCACAGGGACAGGGCGGCACTGAAGCTTTCTTT.

The CDR3 spells CASSFSSHGYTF. The CDR3 DNA sequence: TGTGCCAGCAGTTTTTCATCGCATGGCTACACCTTC. The rearrangement joins TRBV28 to TRBJ1-2; no reliable D call. Trimming stripped 3 bases from V and 6 bases from J, with 8 bases between. This CDR3 is 12 amino acids long. CDR1 and CDR2 from the germline V gene are MDHEN and SYDVKM.

The CDR3 DNA follows: TGCGCCAGCAGCTCCGCCAGGGGGCTGGACTATGGCTACACCTTC. Encoded protein: CASSSARGLDYGYTF. The gene calls are TRBV5-1 and TRBJ1-2; 8 bases align to TRBD1. Unmatched junction bases numbered 7, after V lost 3 bases and J lost 3 bases. Germline loops: CDR1 SGHRS, CDR2 YFSETQ. The CDR3 has 15 amino acids.

This clone has only a few counts. The chain joins TRBV27 to TRBJ1-5; D gene ambiguous. Trimming left V 6 bases short and J 0 bases short, with 12 bases between. Germline CDR1 and CDR2: MNHEY and SMNVEV (reference sequence). CDR3 length equals 15 residues. Here the CDR3 DNA reads TGTGCCAGCAGGACGTGGGCTTCTAGCAATCAGCCCCAGCATTTT. It translates to CASRTWASSNQPQHF.